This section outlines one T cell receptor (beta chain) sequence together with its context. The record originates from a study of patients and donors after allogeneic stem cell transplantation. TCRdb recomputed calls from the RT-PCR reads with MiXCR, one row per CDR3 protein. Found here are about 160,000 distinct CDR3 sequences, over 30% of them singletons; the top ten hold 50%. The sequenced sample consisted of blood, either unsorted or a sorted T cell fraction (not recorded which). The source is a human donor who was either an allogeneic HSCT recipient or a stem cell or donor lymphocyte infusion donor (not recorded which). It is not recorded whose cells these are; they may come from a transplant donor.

The CDR3 protein is CASSQGQGISLTEAFF. CDR3 bases: TGTGCCAGCAGCCAGGGACAGGGAATAAGTCTGACTGAAGCTTTCTTT. The rearrangement links TRBV3-1 to TRBJ1-1; 9 nucleotides align to TRBD1. The germline gives CDR1 LGHDT, CDR2 YNNKEL (reference sequence). This CDR3 has 16 amino acids. Trimming took 3 bases from V and 5 from J; bases not matched to a gene: 10.